This T cell receptor beta chain was observed in a study of identical twins (dated by TCRdb to about 2016). The study in broad terms: To test whether fetal clonotypes persist, this study deep-sequenced TCR alpha and beta repertoires from monozygotic twins, from unrelated adults of various ages, and from cord blood. To rule out contamination, the twin experiments were replicated at different times with different library preparation protocols.

Only healthy Caucasian donors were included. Three pairs of female monozygotic twins, all aged about 18 to 30 years, were included in the twin cohort. Positive isolation kits from Invitrogen were used to isolate CD4+ and CD8+ T cell populations. V and J are trimmed by 4 bases and 1 base, and the gene matches miss 6 bases of the junction. Its CDR3 holds 14 amino acids, cysteine through phenylalanine. The read is trimmed to its CDR3 DNA, 42 bases read in frame from base 1. The germline V gene (reference sequence) gives CDR1 as DFQATT and CDR2 as SNEGSKA. This clonotype came up a few times. The clone's antigen remains unknown. No much larger clone is present one base from it, and per-base qualities are unavailable. The receptor library was made with 5' RACE. Sequencer: Illumina HiSeq 2000. A universal primer binding site was added through template switching, and the final cDNA carried a unique molecular identifier so that TCR cDNA molecules could be counted accurately. Specific primers in the conserved constant-segment region were used to synthesize first-strand cDNA for the TCR alpha and beta chains. To control for contamination, each cDNA library was double barcoded with a SMART-Mk sample barcode plus Illumina barcodes. TruSeq adapter sequences, together with Illumina sample barcodes, were added in two successive PCR steps. The TCR alpha and beta cDNA libraries were sequenced on the Illumina HiSeq platform using custom primers. Per the authors' processing: MiGEC was used to process raw reads and extract unique molecular identifiers, and MiXCR was used to find CDR3 positions. For each individual, recombination models were inferred using an EM algorithm with the repgenHMM and IGoR tools. The tcR package in R was used for shared clonotype analysis, with sharing normalized by the product of cloneset sizes. Out-of-frame nonproductive sequences were analyzed to study raw recombination free of thymic and clonal selection effects. The public reads were quality trimmed at Q25 with fastp and then assembled into clones with MiXCR by TCRdb, keeping productive beta chains. A single entry per CDR3 protein holds the most common genes and DNA from its merged rows. In this record, the V and J calls reflect TCRdb's handling and not the investigators' own analysis. This sample lists 350,000 to 600,000 distinct CDR3 sequences; approximately 15% were detected once. The biggest ten clones account for around 0.57% of the sample.

The investigation overall reported the following: Excess twin sharing in beta out-of-frame sequences was weaker because fewer shared sequences lowered the signal-to-noise ratio. Out-of-frame TCR alpha sharing in monozygotic twins was systematically underestimated by recombination models, whereas sharing between unrelated individuals was in agreement with the recombination models. Because the same donors could not be followed over many years, the conclusions relied on cross-sectional statistical analysis. Invariant T cells such as MAIT and iNKT could partly confound zero-insertion analyses, though diverse VJ usage argued against this for most clonotypes. Abundant cord blood beta clonotypes had fewer insertions, young adult naive repertoires showed a similar but weaker trend, and memory repertoires showed no such trend. Compared with coincidental sharing between unrelated individuals, an excess of low generation-probability sequences was observed among out-of-frame TCR alpha sequences shared between twins.

The same sample was also studied in work on yellow fever vaccine responses in identical twins. As the second paper documents: The T cell response to vaccination in identical twins was reported by the authors to appear partly convergent and partly personalized. In the study, vaccine-responding T cell clones were precisely tracked in identical twins.

The material sequenced was CD4+ T cells sorted from blood. The TCR comes from a woman under 30 in good health. This chain joins TRBV20-1 to TRBJ1-1; 7 bases in the junction line up with TRBD1. In nucleotide form, the sequence is TGCAGTGCTAAGCTGACAGGGAAGAACACTGAAGCTTTCTTT. Its protein is CSAKLTGKNTEAFF.